This T cell receptor beta chain was identified during a study of T cell responses to AZD1222 COVID-19 vaccine. On this clone itself: Its antigen remains unidentified. Just one base apart from a much larger clone, this may be a read error.

V was trimmed by 5 bases and J by 2 bases, leaving 9 bases between them. CDR1 and CDR2 from the germline V gene are MNHEY and SVGEGT. The CDR3 is 13 residues long. Study-wide results and limits: Possibly, clonal diversity was underestimated; donors were largely white British and included more females. Spike as a whole was targeted by vaccine-associated CD4 TCRs, dominant at 160-218 and 743-854. Spike-specific TCR breadth and depth were elevated following two AZD1222 doses. After the peak T cell response, and only then, were repertoires sampled.

The assay was immunoSEQ multiplex PCR, and TCRdb's table has in-frame clones only and misses some. This sample has around 99,000 clones, with 90% to 95% found just once. The chain joins TRBV6-2 or TRBV6-3 to TRBJ1-2; tentative D call: TRBD1 (6 bases). Here the sequenced sample was peripheral blood, taken on day 0 of AZD1222 vaccination. The clonotype originates from an adult in good health. The CDR3 region is CASSAGQNYGYTF. The CDR3 bases are TGTGCCAGCAGTGCCGGACAGAACTATGGCTACACCTTC.